The next 17 T cell receptor beta chains were all read from a single sample in a study of cytomegalovirus exposure and HLA in healthy donors. 13 Jbeta primers and 60 Vbeta primers were used for the PCR. Assay used: immunoSEQ multiplex PCR; TCRdb lists only in-frame clones, some missing. The data show some 120,000 clones, roughly 78% seen once. Sequenced sample: PBMCs. Receptors were obtained from a man aged 35-49 years in good health and CMV-seronegative.

Turning to this clone: The sample has other DNA sequences that encode this CDR3 too. The chain joins TRBV30 to TRBJ1-4; D might be TRBD1 (6 bases). The CDR3 has 13 residues. Germline lookup yields CDR1 GTSNPN and CDR2 SVGIG (reference sequence). The V end lost 3 bases, the J end lost 5 bases, and 10 bases lay between the germline ends. The CDR3 protein is CAWSGQGNEKLFF. The CDR3 DNA reads as TGTGCCTGGAGCGGTCAGGGGAATGAAAAACTGTTTTTT. The full variable domain, with the rest looked up from reference TRBV30 and TRBJ1-4, is SQTIHQWPATLVQPVGSPLSLECTVEGTSNPNLYWYRQAAGRGLQLLFYSVGIGQISSEVPQNLSASRPQDRQFILSSKKLLLSDSGFYLCAWSGQGNEKLFFGSGTQLSVL.

The chain employs TRBV7-9 and TRBJ2-3; weak D call: TRBD2 (6 bases). The V end was cut by 11 bases, the J end by 4 bases, with 16 bases between. This CDR3 region has 13 residues. CDR1 and CDR2 from the germline V gene are SEHNR and FQNEAQ (reference sequence). CDR3 loop: CAGGGVGADTQYF. The CDR3 bases are TGTGCCGGCGGAGGGGTCGGGGCAGATACGCAGTATTTT.

V gene TRBV5-1 combines with J gene TRBJ2-5; 12 bases are a match to TRBD2. Germline V CDR1 and CDR2: SGHRS, YFSETQ. Trimming removed 4 bases from V and 2 bases from J; junction bases left unmatched: 6. This CDR3 spans 16 amino acids. The CDR3 loop reads CASSLGTSGSQETQYF. The CDR3 coding sequence is TGCGCCAGCAGCCTCGGGACTAGCGGGTCACAAGAGACCCAGTACTTC.

The chain employs TRBV30 and TRBJ2-3; tentatively, D is TRBD1 (6 bases). CDR1 GTSNPN and CDR2 SVGIG come from the germline V gene (reference sequence). The CDR3 has 13 amino acids. The V end lost 4 bases, the J end lost 2 bases, and 10 bases lay between the germline ends. The chain's CDR3 is CAWTRGYTDTQYF. CDR3 coding DNA: TGTGCCTGGACTAGGGGGTACACAGATACGCAGTATTTT.

The V gene is TRBV15, the J gene TRBJ2-7, with D perhaps TRBD2 (6 bases). The V gene lost 8 bases and the J gene lost 2 bases, with 13 bases spanning the gap. The CDR3 has 13 residues. Per germline, CDR1 LNHNV and CDR2 YYDKDF (reference sequence). CDR3 nucleotide sequence: TGTGCCACCCGGGGGATGGGGGCCTACGAGCAGTACTTC. It is translated as CATRGMGAYEQYF.

The chain combines TRBV7-3 with TRBJ2-3; 9 positions match TRBD2. Germline CDR1 reads SGHTA; CDR2 reads FQGTGA. V was clipped by 5 bases and J by 1 base; unmatched bases: 7. The CDR3 runs 16 residues. The CDR3 here is CASSPSSGARTDTQYF. CDR3 DNA sequence: TGTGCCAGCAGCCCCTCTAGCGGGGCCCGCACAGATACGCAGTATTTT. The entire variable domain, with the rest obtained from reference TRBV7-3 and TRBJ2-3, is as follows: GAGVSQTPSNKVTEKGKYVELRCDPISGHTALYWYRQSLGQGPEFLIYFQGTGAADDSGLPNDRFFAVRPEGSVSTLKIQRTERGDSAVYLCASSPSSGARTDTQYFGPGTRLTVL.

The V gene is TRBV9, the J gene TRBJ2-3; D is unresolved. Germline CDR1 is SGDLS and CDR2 is YYNGEE. V was pared by 0 bases and J by 4 bases, with 6 bases between. The CDR3 covers 13 residues. The CDR3, as DNA: TGTGCCAGCAGCGTAGTCCCGGCAGATACGCAGTATTTT. It codes for CASSVVPADTQYF.

The chain uses TRBV27 and TRBJ2-3, with 10 bases matching TRBD2. Germline CDR1 MNHEY, CDR2 SMNVEV (reference sequence). V shed 6 bases and J 5 bases; nucleotides not matched to a gene: 8. The CDR3 has 15 amino acids. In nucleotides, the CDR3 is TGTGCCAGCAGCCGAACTAGCGGGGCTAGAGATACGCAGTATTTT. It is translated as CASSRTSGARDTQYF.

V is TRBV18 and J is TRBJ1-1, with 7 nucleotides matching TRBD1. The junction had 3 bases not matched to a gene; V was cut back by 4 bases and J by 7 bases. The CDR3 has 12 amino acids. In germline, CDR1 is KGHSH, CDR2 LQKENI. In DNA form, the CDR3 reads TGTGCCAGCTCACTAGACAGGGTTGAAGCTTTCTTT. Translating it yields CASSLDRVEAFF.

This clone turned up a few times. This chain joins TRBV4-2 and TRBJ2-5; 8 nucleotides align to TRBD2. Germline V gene data show CDR1 as LGHNA and CDR2 as YNFKEQ. The V and J ends lost 4 bases and 2 bases, in that order; junction bases with no gene match: 6. The CDR3 sequence is 15 residues long. CDR3 coding DNA: TGTGCCAGCAGCCCGTCGGGAGGGTTACAAGAGACCCAGTACTTC. Its translation is CASSPSGGLQETQYF.

The chain combines TRBV7-2 with TRBJ2-2; no firm D call. Trimming removed 6 bases from V and 7 bases from J, with 18 bases in between. The CDR3 runs 15 residues. Germline-derived CDR1 and CDR2 are SGHTA and FQGNSA. The CDR3 sequence: CASRPDLVLGGELFF. The DNA of the CDR3 is TGTGCCAGCAGGCCCGATCTAGTTCTGGGCGGGGAGCTGTTTTTT.

This clone has a single count. The genes are TRBV28 and TRBJ1-5, with unresolved D. Germline loops: CDR1 MDHEN, CDR2 SYDVKM. The CDR3 sequence is 16 residues long. Trimming shortened V by 8 bases and J by 5 bases, and 22 bases separated the two germline ends. CDR3 coding DNA: TGTGCCAGCCGCGCCTCTTCTCGAGGGAGCCATCAGCCCCAGCATTTT. This encodes CASRASSRGSHQPQHF.

This chain's CDR3 is CASSLPDRKAFF. The CDR3 nucleotides read TGTGCCAGCAGTTTACCCGACAGAAAAGCTTTCTTT. The V and J genes are TRBV28 and TRBJ1-1; D possibly corresponds to TRBD1 (5 bases). The CDR3 consists of 12 residues. V was shortened by 2 bases and J by 9 bases, with 10 bases between the two germline ends. In germline, CDR1 is MDHEN, CDR2 SYDVKM.

The chain has TRBV4-1 and TRBJ2-1; 7 bases are shared with TRBD1. The ends lost 1 base at V and 15 bases at J; junction bases unmatched: 9. CDR3 length: 13 residues. The germline CDR1 and CDR2 sequences are MGHRA and YSYEKL. The CDR3 DNA reads as TGCGCCAGCAGCCAAGTGGACCCAGGGGGTCGGTTCTTC. This gives the protein CASSQVDPGGRFF.

A single count supports this clone. The V call is TRBV5-4, the J call TRBJ2-1; D is ambiguous. This CDR3 is 15 amino acids long. V gave up 0 bases and J gave up 4 bases, with 11 bases separating them. CDR1 and CDR2 from the germline V gene are SGHNT and YYREEE (reference sequence). The DNA for the CDR3 is TGTGCCAGCAGCTTGGATATGCGAGTTTACAATGAGCAGTTCTTC. It encodes CASSLDMRVYNEQFF.

The V and J genes are TRBV30 and TRBJ1-2, with a possible D match to TRBD1 (6 bases). Germline CDR1 is GTSNPN and CDR2 is SVGIG (reference sequence). Trimming took 0 bases from V and 0 from J, leaving 11 bases between them. CDR3 size: 15 residues. CDR3 sequence: CAWSVADSSNYGYTF. The DNA of the CDR3 is TGTGCCTGGAGTGTCGCGGACAGTTCTAACTATGGCTACACCTTC.

The rearrangement joins TRBV14 to TRBJ2-5; D is possibly TRBD2 (6 bases). Trimming removed 0 bases from V and 5 bases from J, with 13 bases in between. CDR3 size: 15 residues. Germline CDR1 reads SGHDN; CDR2 reads FVKESK. The CDR3 spells CASSQDSGSGETQYF. The CDR3, as DNA: TGTGCCAGCAGCCAAGATTCGGGAAGCGGGGAGACCCAGTACTTC.